The rows below give T cell receptor beta chains drawn from one sample of a study of blood T cell repertoires in COVID-19. TCRdb keeps only in-frame clones here, not all; method: immunoSEQ multiplex PCR. Among 240,000 or so clones, around 87% were seen once, and the ten largest hold roughly 3%. Input material: peripheral blood. The receptor source for this set is a woman aged 30 to 39 who had recovered from COVID-19. Both conserved end residues are part of each CDR3. A D gene is named only where the DNA matches it firmly. For some rows the clone size is stated as once, few or many, or as a class when expanded; others skip it.

j_gene: TRBJ2-1; v_gene: TRBV7-2; abundance: .; d_gene: TRBD2; CDR3nt: TGTGCCAGCAGCTCGGGTCTGGCTAGCGGGAACAATGAGCAGTTCTTC; CDR3aa: CASSSGLASGNNEQFF
j_gene: TRBJ1-1; v_gene: TRBV4-2; abundance: few; d_gene: .; CDR3nt: TGTGCCAGCAGCCAAGATAGAGGGTATACTGAAGCTTTCTTT; CDR3aa: CASSQDRGYTEAFF
j_gene: TRBJ1-2; v_gene: TRBV9; abundance: .; d_gene: .; CDR3nt: TGTGCCAGCCGCTCCGGCTATGGCTACACCTTC; CDR3aa: CASRSGYGYTF
j_gene: TRBJ2-2; v_gene: TRBV5-1; abundance: .; d_gene: TRBD2; CDR3nt: TGCGCCAGCAGCAGATCCGGGACTAGCGGGGGGAACACCGGGGAGCTGTTTTTT; CDR3aa: CASSRSGTSGGNTGELFF
j_gene: TRBJ1-2; v_gene: TRBV29-1; abundance: .; d_gene: .; CDR3nt: TGCAGCGTTGCCCCAGGTTTTACCTTC; CDR3aa: CSVAPGFTF
j_gene: TRBJ1-4; v_gene: TRBV4-1; abundance: once; d_gene: .; CDR3nt: TGCGCCAGCAGCCAAGAGAGCGGGCCCCCCGGTAATGAAAAACTGTTTTTT; CDR3aa: CASSQESGPPGNEKLFF
j_gene: TRBJ1-4; v_gene: TRBV18; abundance: .; d_gene: .; CDR3nt: TGTGCCAGCTCACCACCGGGGGCGAAGTCGGAGGAAAAACTGTTTTTT; CDR3aa: CASSPPGAKSEEKLFF
j_gene: TRBJ2-1; v_gene: TRBV5-4; abundance: once; d_gene: .; CDR3nt: TGTGCCAGCAGCGCGTTACAGGGTAGTACTGAGCAGTTCTTC; CDR3aa: CASSALQGSTEQFF
j_gene: TRBJ2-1; v_gene: TRBV5-1; abundance: .; d_gene: TRBD2; CDR3nt: TGCGCCAGCAGCCCCCGGACTAGTTTGGATGAGCAGTTCTTC; CDR3aa: CASSPRTSLDEQFF
j_gene: TRBJ2-7; v_gene: TRBV6-2/TRBV6-3; abundance: .; d_gene: TRBD2; CDR3nt: TGTGCCAGCAGTTACGAACTAGCGGGGGACCCGGACTACGAGCAGTACTTC; CDR3aa: CASSYELAGDPDYEQYF
j_gene: TRBJ2-7; v_gene: TRBV5-1; abundance: .; d_gene: .; CDR3nt: TGCGCCAGCAGCTTGGAAGTGGGGGGGCCATGGGAGCAGTACTTC; CDR3aa: CASSLEVGGPWEQYF
j_gene: TRBJ2-1; v_gene: TRBV4-1; abundance: .; d_gene: .; CDR3nt: TGCGCCAGCAGCCAAGTTCTCGGGTACAATGAGCAGTTCTTC; CDR3aa: CASSQVLGYNEQFF
j_gene: TRBJ2-3; v_gene: TRBV4-1; abundance: once; d_gene: TRBD2; CDR3nt: TGCGCCAGCAAAGGACTAGCCGGGGATACGCAGTATTTT; CDR3aa: CASKGLAGDTQYF
j_gene: TRBJ1-2; v_gene: TRBV7-9; abundance: few; d_gene: .; CDR3nt: TGTGCCAGCAGCCCCCAGACTAGGGGCCCTTATGGCTACACCTTC; CDR3aa: CASSPQTRGPYGYTF
j_gene: TRBJ2-3; v_gene: TRBV11-2; abundance: .; d_gene: TRBD2; CDR3nt: TGTGCCAGCAGCTTAGTTGGGCCGGGGGGGTCGGCGGGTACGCAGTATTTT; CDR3aa: CASSLVGPGGSAGTQYF
j_gene: TRBJ1-1; v_gene: TRBV7-9; abundance: .; d_gene: .; CDR3nt: TGTGCCAGCAGCGAATATCAGGGCGGTACTGAAGCTTTCTTT; CDR3aa: CASSEYQGGTEAFF
j_gene: TRBJ1-5; v_gene: TRBV2; abundance: .; d_gene: .; CDR3nt: TGTGCCAGCAGGGGGAGGCTTAGCAATCAGCCCCAGCATTTT; CDR3aa: CASRGRLSNQPQHF
j_gene: TRBJ2-5; v_gene: TRBV5-1; abundance: once; d_gene: TRBD1; CDR3nt: TGCGCCAGCAGACTAATCGGACAGGGAAAAGAGACCCAGTACTTC; CDR3aa: CASRLIGQGKETQYF
j_gene: TRBJ2-3; v_gene: TRBV9; abundance: few; d_gene: .; CDR3nt: TGTGCCAGCAGCGTAGGGGGCGCAGATACGCAGTATTTT; CDR3aa: CASSVGGADTQYF
j_gene: TRBJ2-4; v_gene: TRBV12-3/TRBV12-4; abundance: .; d_gene: .; CDR3nt: TGTGCCAGCAGTTTCGGAGGCAAAAACATTCAGTACTTC; CDR3aa: CASSFGGKNIQYF
j_gene: TRBJ2-2; v_gene: TRBV5-1; abundance: .; d_gene: .; CDR3nt: TGCGCCAGCAGCTGGGAGACAGGGAGGATCACCGGGGAGCTGTTTTTT; CDR3aa: CASSWETGRITGELFF
j_gene: TRBJ1-4; v_gene: TRBV15; abundance: .; d_gene: .; CDR3nt: TGTGCCACCAGCAGAGATCTAGTAAATCCCGAAAAACTGTTTTTT; CDR3aa: CATSRDLVNPEKLFF
j_gene: TRBJ2-7; v_gene: TRBV7-2; abundance: .; d_gene: TRBD2; CDR3nt: TGTGCCAGCAGCCCCCAGGTCGGAGCGGGGGCGGGGAACGAGCAGTACTTC; CDR3aa: CASSPQVGAGAGNEQYF